One sample yielded the 11 T cell receptor beta chains listed below, sequenced in a study of blood T cell repertoires in COVID-19. TCRdb's table, derived via immunoSEQ multiplex PCR, lists solely in-frame clones and lacks some. Here the sample spans some 150,000 clones, roughly 89% being singletons. Source material: peripheral blood. These receptors all stem from a middle-aged woman with acute or convalescent COVID-19.

J is TRBJ2-2 and V is TRBV15; perhaps TRBD2 as D (5 bases). The germline gives CDR1 LNHNV, CDR2 YYDKDF (reference sequence). V was shortened by 5 bases and J by 4 bases, with 11 bases between the two germline ends. The CDR3 is 14 amino acids. CDR3 amino acids: CATSSGAGTGELFF. In DNA form, the CDR3 reads TGTGCCACCAGCTCAGGTGCGGGCACCGGGGAGCTGTTTTTT.

The rearrangement joins TRBV28 to TRBJ2-1, with unresolved D. The germline CDR1 and CDR2 sequences are MDHEN and SYDVKM. V lost 6 bases, J lost 8 bases, and 20 bases lay in between. This CDR3 spans 15 amino acids. The CDR3 coding sequence is TGTGCCAGCAGCATCCCGGTATACTCAAATTATGAGCAGTTCTTC. It yields the protein CASSIPVYSNYEQFF.

The genes are TRBV5-1 and TRBJ1-2; 12 bases fit TRBD1. The CDR3 loop spans 17 amino acids. From germline, CDR1 is SGHRS and CDR2 YFSETQ. After removal of 4 bases from V and 2 bases from J, the junction contained 9 bases not matched to a gene. CDR3 bases: TGCGCCAGCAGCGACGGGACAGGGGGCGCGCGGAACTATGGCTACACCTTC. As protein: CASSDGTGGARNYGYTF.

This chain connects TRBV30 to TRBJ1-1; D ambiguous. CDR1 and CDR2 from the germline V gene are GTSNPN and SVGIG (reference sequence). V was pared by 4 bases and J by 4 bases, with 16 bases between. The CDR3 spans 14 residues. The CDR3 DNA is TGTGCCTGGATATCCTATAATGTGCGCACTGAAGCTTTCTTT. It encodes CAWISYNVRTEAFF.

The V and J genes are TRBV7-2 and TRBJ2-3; 8 bases agree with TRBD2. The CDR3 consists of 15 residues. After removal of 1 base from V and 6 bases from J, the junction contained 6 bases not matched to a gene. Germline CDR1 is SGHTA and CDR2 is FQGNSA. CDR3 sequence reads: CASSLDGGRWDTQYF. In DNA, the CDR3 is TGTGCCAGCAGCTTAGATGGCGGGAGGTGGGATACGCAGTATTTT.

The chain employs TRBV3-1 (or the pseudogene TRBV3-2) and TRBJ2-5, with 12 bases lining up with TRBD1. The J segment lost 4 bases and the V segment lost 4 bases, leaving 7 bases of the junction unmatched. Germline loops: CDR1 LGHDT, CDR2 YNNKEL (reference sequence). CDR3 length: 16 amino acids. In DNA form, the CDR3 reads TGTGCCAGCAGCCCTTGGGACAGGGGGCGTGGAGAGACCCAGTACTTC. Translation: CASSPWDRGRGETQYF.

This clone was seen just once. This chain links TRBV19 with TRBJ1-2; TRBD1 is a possible D gene (6 bases). This CDR3 contains 13 residues. Trimming left V 10 bases short and J 3 bases short, with 15 bases between. The germline CDR1 and CDR2 sequences are LNHDA and SQIVND (reference sequence). CDR3 in amino acids: CATKGGRYYGYTF. CDR3 bases: TGTGCCACCAAAGGGGGTCGTTACTATGGCTACACCTTC.

CDR3 sequence: CASSPGGEGTEAFF. CDR3 coding DNA: TGTGCCAGCAGCCCGGGGGGCGAGGGCACTGAAGCTTTCTTT. J is TRBJ1-1 and V is TRBV28, with a possible D match to TRBD1 (6 bases). The CDR3 covers 14 residues. The germline V gene encodes CDR1 MDHEN and CDR2 SYDVKM. V was trimmed by 6 bases and J by 4 bases, leaving 15 bases between them.

The gene calls are TRBV5-4 and TRBJ2-1; 7 positions match TRBD2. Germline CDR1 and CDR2: SGHNT and YYREEE (reference sequence). V shed 4 bases, J shed 6 bases, and the junction held 10 bases outside the gene matches. The CDR3 spans 15 residues. Written as DNA, the CDR3 is TGTGCCAGCAGCCTGACTAGTTGGGGGGGCAATGAGCAGTTCTTC. Its translation: CASSLTSWGGNEQFF.

This chain links TRBV5-1 with TRBJ2-7; 9 bases fit TRBD1. Unmatched junction bases numbered 8, after V lost 2 bases and J lost 5 bases. The CDR3 spans 15 residues. CDR1 is SGHRS, CDR2 YFSETQ, per germline. This chain's CDR3 is CASSFGGTGLNEQYF. The CDR3 bases are TGCGCCAGCAGCTTTGGGGGGACAGGGTTAAACGAGCAGTACTTC.

The CDR3 DNA reads TGTGCCAGCAGCCGACCTACAGGGAACTATGGCTACACCTTC. Its protein product is CASSRPTGNYGYTF. The gene calls are TRBV7-9 and TRBJ1-2, with a possible D match to TRBD1 (6 bases). The CDR3 is 14 amino acids. The V gene's germline CDR1 is SEHNR and CDR2 FQNEAQ (reference sequence). Between the trimmed V and J ends, which lost 5 bases and 2 bases, there was a span of 12 bases.